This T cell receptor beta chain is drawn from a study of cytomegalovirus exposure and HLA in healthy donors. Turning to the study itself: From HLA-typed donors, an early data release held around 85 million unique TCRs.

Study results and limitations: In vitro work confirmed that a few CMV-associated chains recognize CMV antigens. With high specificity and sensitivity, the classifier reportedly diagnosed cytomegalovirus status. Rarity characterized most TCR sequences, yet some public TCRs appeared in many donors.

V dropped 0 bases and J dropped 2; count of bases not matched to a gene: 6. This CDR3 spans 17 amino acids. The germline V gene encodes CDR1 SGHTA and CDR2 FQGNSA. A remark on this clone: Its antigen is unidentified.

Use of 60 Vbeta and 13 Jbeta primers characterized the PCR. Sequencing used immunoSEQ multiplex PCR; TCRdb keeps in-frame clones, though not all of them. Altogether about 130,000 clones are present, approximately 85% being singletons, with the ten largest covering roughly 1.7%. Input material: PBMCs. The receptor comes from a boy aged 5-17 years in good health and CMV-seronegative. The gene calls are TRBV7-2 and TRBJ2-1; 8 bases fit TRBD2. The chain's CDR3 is CASSLAGTGRAYNEQFF. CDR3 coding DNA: TGTGCCAGCAGCTTAGCGGGAACCGGGAGGGCCTACAATGAGCAGTTCTTC.